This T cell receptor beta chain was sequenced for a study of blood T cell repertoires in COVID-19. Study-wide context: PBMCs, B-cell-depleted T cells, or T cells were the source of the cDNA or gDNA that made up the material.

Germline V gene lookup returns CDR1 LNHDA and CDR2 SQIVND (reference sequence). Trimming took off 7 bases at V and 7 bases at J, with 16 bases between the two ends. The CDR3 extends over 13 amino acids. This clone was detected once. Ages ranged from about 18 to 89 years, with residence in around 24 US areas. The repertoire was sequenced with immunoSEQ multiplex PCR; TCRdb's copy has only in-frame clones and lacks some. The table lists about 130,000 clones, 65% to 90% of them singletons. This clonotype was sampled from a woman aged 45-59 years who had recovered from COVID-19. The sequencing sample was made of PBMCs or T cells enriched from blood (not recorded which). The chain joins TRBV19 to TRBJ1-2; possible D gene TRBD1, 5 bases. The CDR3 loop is CASTPTHGAGYTF. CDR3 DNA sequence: TGTGCCAGTACCCCGACACATGGGGCTGGCTACACCTTC.